The sequence of this TCR beta chain was determined in a study of identical twins. General study points: Insertions were fewer in abundant cord blood beta clonotypes, whereas memory repertoires showed none of this pattern.

With regard to this clonotype: The antigen is unknown.

J was trimmed by 6 bases and V by 7 bases; bases with no gene match: 9. Per the germline V gene, CDR1 is DFQATT and CDR2 is SNEGSKA (reference sequence). The CDR3 extends over 13 amino acids. Using its own MiXCR run on the 5' RACE reads, TCRdb lists one record per CDR3 protein. The sample has 1,800,000 or so distinct CDR3 sequences; less than 35% are singletons. The chain carries TRBV20-1 and TRBJ2-1, with 7 positions matching TRBD1. The source material was cord blood. The receptor was derived from a newborn girl in good health. CDR3 amino acids: CSDPRQGSNEQFF. CDR3 sequence (DNA): TGCAGTGACCCTCGACAGGGTTCCAATGAGCAGTTCTTC.